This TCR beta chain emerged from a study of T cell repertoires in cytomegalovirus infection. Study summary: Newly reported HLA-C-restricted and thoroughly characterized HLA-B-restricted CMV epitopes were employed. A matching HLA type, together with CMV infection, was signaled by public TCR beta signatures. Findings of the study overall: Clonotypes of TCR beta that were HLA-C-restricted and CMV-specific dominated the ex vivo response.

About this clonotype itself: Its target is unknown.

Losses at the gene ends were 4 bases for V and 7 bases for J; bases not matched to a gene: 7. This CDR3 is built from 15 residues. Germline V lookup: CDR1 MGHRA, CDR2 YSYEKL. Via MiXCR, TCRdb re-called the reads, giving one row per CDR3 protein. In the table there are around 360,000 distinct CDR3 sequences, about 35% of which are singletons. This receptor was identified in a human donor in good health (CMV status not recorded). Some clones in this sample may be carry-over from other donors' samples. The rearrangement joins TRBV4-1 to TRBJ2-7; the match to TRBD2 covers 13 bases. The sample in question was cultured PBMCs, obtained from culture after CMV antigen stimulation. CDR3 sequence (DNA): TGCGCCAGCAGCCTAAGGCCGGGACTAGCGGGGGAGCAGTACGTC. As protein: CASSLRPGLAGEQYV.